The 17 T cell receptor beta chains given below trace back to one sample, sequenced in a study of cytomegalovirus exposure and HLA in healthy donors. Data came from immunoSEQ multiplex PCR; TCRdb stores just in-frame clones and leaves some out. The sample contains around 60,000 clones, less than 96% of which appear only once. Sequenced: PBMCs. The receptor source for this set is a woman aged 18-30 years in good health and CMV-seronegative.

This clone was observed a single time. The V gene is TRBV5-1, the J gene TRBJ1-2; D may be TRBD1 (6 bases). With 0 bases removed from V and 3 bases from J, the gap between germline ends came to 21 bases. The CDR3 runs to 18 residues. Germline CDR1 is SGHRS and CDR2 is YFSETQ. CDR3 coding DNA: TGCGCCAGCAGCTTGGTACGGGGCAGGGGATTCACCGACTATGGCTACACCTTC. Translation: CASSLVRGRGFTDYGYTF.

This clone occurred once. The chain links TRBV9 to TRBJ2-3; D is ambiguous. Germline CDR1 is SGDLS and CDR2 is YYNGEE. The ends were cut back, 0 bases at V and 1 base at J, with 9 bases in the middle. The CDR3 totals 15 residues. In nucleotides, the CDR3 is TGTGCCAGCAGCGTAGATTGGCGGCGCACAGATACGCAGTATTTT. Protein: CASSVDWRRTDTQYF.

This clone was detected only once. The chain employs TRBV18 and TRBJ2-7; TRBD2 might be the D (8 bases). Between the trimmed V and J ends, which lost 3 bases and 3 bases, there was a span of 27 bases. This CDR3 spans 19 amino acids. The germline gives CDR1 KGHSH, CDR2 LQKENI. DNA of the CDR3: TGTGCCAGCTCACCGCGGCCGGGGGGGCGGGACAGACCCTTCTACGAGCAGTACTTC. Amino acid sequence: CASSPRPGGRDRPFYEQYF.

The DNA of the CDR3 is TGTGCCAGCAGGGGAGGCACCGGGGAGCTGTTTTTT. Its protein product is CASRGGTGELFF. V is TRBV21-1 and J is TRBJ2-2; TRBD2 is the table's D call, not checked against the DNA. TRBV21-1 is classified as a pseudogene. CDR3 length equals 12 residues.

In its sample, this clone was seen once. V is TRBV29-1 and J is TRBJ1-3; 8 bases line up with TRBD1. This CDR3 comprises 15 residues. V was clipped by 4 bases and J by 0 bases; unmatched bases: 5. CDR1 SQVTM and CDR2 ANQGSEA come from the germline V gene. The CDR3 loop reads CSVGRGPSSGNTIYF. As DNA, the CDR3 is TGCAGCGTTGGCAGGGGGCCCAGCTCTGGAAACACCATATATTTT.

The chain carries TRBV28 and TRBJ1-2; the match to TRBD1 covers 7 bases. After removal of 10 bases from V and 4 bases from J, the junction contained 9 bases not matched to a gene. Germline V lookup: CDR1 MDHEN, CDR2 SYDVKM. This CDR3 spans 13 amino acids. The CDR3 loop reads CATKGALVYGYTF. The CDR3 bases are TGTGCCACGAAGGGGGCGCTTGTCTATGGCTACACCTTC.

V usage is TRBV7-9 and J usage is TRBJ2-7; 14 bases are a match to TRBD2. Germline assignment: CDR1 SEHNR and CDR2 FQNEAQ (reference sequence). The CDR3 consists of 17 residues. The V and J ends lost 5 bases and 0 bases, in that order; junction bases with no gene match: 6. This CDR3 reads CASSPTSGREGSYEQYF. As DNA, the CDR3 is TGTGCCAGCAGCCCGACTAGCGGGAGGGAGGGCTCCTACGAGCAGTACTTC.

The gene calls are TRBV7-9 and TRBJ2-7; the match to TRBD2 covers 7 bases. Germline values: CDR1 SEHNR, CDR2 FQNEAQ (reference sequence). The J segment lost 4 bases and the V segment lost 5 bases, leaving 5 bases of the junction unmatched. CDR3 length: 13 residues. For the CDR3, the DNA is TGTGCCAGCAGCCCCTGGGGGGGTTACGAGCAGTACTTC. It codes for CASSPWGGYEQYF.

The table lists this clone with a count of one. This chain connects TRBV5-1 to TRBJ1-6, with a weak D call TRBD1 (5 bases). From germline, CDR1 is SGHRS and CDR2 YFSETQ. CDR3 size: 14 residues. V was shortened by 0 bases and J by 9 bases, with 10 bases between the two germline ends. CDR3 region: CASSLGGGGSPLHF. For the CDR3, the DNA is TGCGCCAGCAGCTTGGGGGGGGGTGGTTCACCCCTCCACTTT.

This clone was found once. J is TRBJ2-3 and V is TRBV5-1; possibly TRBD2 for D (5 bases). CDR3 length: 14 amino acids. V was trimmed by 3 bases and J by 6 bases, leaving 14 bases between them. CDR1 and CDR2 from the germline V gene are SGHRS and YFSETQ. Written as DNA, the CDR3 is TGCGCCAGCAGCTGGCCCCGGACTGCCGATACGCAGTATTTT. Protein sequence: CASSWPRTADTQYF.

The V call is TRBV28, the J call TRBJ2-2; 9 bases are a match to TRBD2. Germline V gene sequence: CDR1 MDHEN, CDR2 SYDVKM. J lost 5 bases, V lost 7 bases, and 5 bases had no gene match. The CDR3 sequence is 14 residues long. The CDR3 region is CASIAGVGTGELFF. CDR3 DNA: TGTGCCAGCATAGCGGGAGTAGGTACCGGGGAGCTGTTTTTT.

The chain combines TRBV19 with TRBJ1-1; 8 bases align to TRBD1. The CDR3 runs to 13 residues. Germline loops: CDR1 LNHDA, CDR2 SQIVND (reference sequence). V lost 4 bases to trimming and J lost 7 bases; unmatched junction nucleotides: 5. The CDR3 sequence is CASSTYRGSEAFF. The DNA of the CDR3 is TGTGCCAGTAGTACCTACAGGGGGAGTGAAGCTTTCTTT.

This chain uses TRBV28 with TRBJ1-1, with D maybe TRBD1 (5 bases). Trimming left V 4 bases short and J 1 base short, with 16 bases between. The CDR3 is 16 amino acids. CDR1 is MDHEN, CDR2 SYDVKM, per germline. The CDR3 bases are TGTGCCAGCAGTTCCGGACAACTACTAAGGAACACTGAAGCTTTCTTT. It is translated as CASSSGQLLRNTEAFF.

The gene calls are TRBV4-3 and TRBJ1-2; 7 nucleotides agree with TRBD1. CDR1 is LGHNA, CDR2 YSLEER, per germline. V shed 7 bases and J 4 bases; nucleotides not matched to a gene: 9. CDR3 length: 14 residues. CDR3 sequence reads: CASNEQGTGYGYTF. CDR3 nucleotides: TGCGCCAGCAACGAACAGGGGACCGGCTATGGCTACACCTTC.

This clone was recorded only once. This rearrangement joins TRBV27 to TRBJ1-2, with a weak D call TRBD1 (5 bases). The CDR3 covers 15 residues. Germline CDR1 and CDR2: MNHEY and SMNVEV (reference sequence). V lost 3 bases and J lost 0, with 11 bases in between. CDR3 coding DNA: TGTGCCAGCAGTTTTTTGGGGGGAGCTAACTATGGCTACACCTTC. Its translation is CASSFLGGANYGYTF.

The chain carries TRBV11-1 and TRBJ2-2; TRBD2 might be the D (7 bases). The CDR3 extends over 18 amino acids. Germline-derived CDR1 and CDR2 are SGHAT and FQDESV (reference sequence). Between the trimmed V and J ends, which lost 2 bases and 0 bases, there was a span of 16 bases. As DNA, the CDR3 is TGTGCCAGCAGCTTAAGGGGGGGTCTCCTCGCGAACACCGGGGAGCTGTTTTTT. It specifies CASSLRGGLLANTGELFF. The whole variable domain, remainder taken from reference TRBV11-1 and TRBJ2-2, is EAEVAQSPRYKITEKSQAVAFWCDPISGHATLYWYRQILGQGPELLVQFQDESVVDDSQLPKDRFSAERLKGVDSTLKIQPAELGDSAMYLCASSLRGGLLANTGELFFGEGSRLTVL.

This sequence joins TRBV7-9 and TRBJ1-2, with a tentative D call TRBD1 (5 bases). Germline V CDR1 and CDR2: SEHNR, FQNEAQ (reference sequence). V lost 5 bases, J lost 2 bases, and 21 bases lay in between. There are 17 residues in the CDR3. The CDR3 nucleotides read TGTGCCAGCAGCCCTGGGCCGGGGGGAGCCTACAACTATGGCTACACCTTC. Its protein is CASSPGPGGAYNYGYTF.